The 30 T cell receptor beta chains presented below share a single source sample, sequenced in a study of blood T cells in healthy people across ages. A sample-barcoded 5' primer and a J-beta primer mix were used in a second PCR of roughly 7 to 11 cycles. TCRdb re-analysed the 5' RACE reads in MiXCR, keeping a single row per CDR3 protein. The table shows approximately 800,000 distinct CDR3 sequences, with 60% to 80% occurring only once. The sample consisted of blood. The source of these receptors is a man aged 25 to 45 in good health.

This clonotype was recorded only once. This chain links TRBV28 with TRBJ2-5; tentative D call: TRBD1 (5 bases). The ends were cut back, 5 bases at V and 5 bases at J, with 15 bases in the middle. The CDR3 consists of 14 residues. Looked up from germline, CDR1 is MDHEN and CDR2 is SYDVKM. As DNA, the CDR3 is TGTGCCAGCAGTAAAACAGTTAGGGGTGAGACCCAGTACTTC. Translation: CASSKTVRGETQYF. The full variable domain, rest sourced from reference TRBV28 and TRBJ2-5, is DVKVTQSSRYLVKRTGEKVFLECVQDMDHENMFWYRQDPGLGLRLIYFSYDVKMKEKGDIPEGYSVSREKKERFSLILESASTNQTSMYLCASSKTVRGETQYFGPGTRLLVL.

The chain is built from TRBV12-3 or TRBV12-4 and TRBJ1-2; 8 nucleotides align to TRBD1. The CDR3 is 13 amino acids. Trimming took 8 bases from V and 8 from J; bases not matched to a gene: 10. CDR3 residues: CASFTGGSRGYTF. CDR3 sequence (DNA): TGTGCCAGCTTCACAGGGGGTTCGCGCGGCTACACCTTC.

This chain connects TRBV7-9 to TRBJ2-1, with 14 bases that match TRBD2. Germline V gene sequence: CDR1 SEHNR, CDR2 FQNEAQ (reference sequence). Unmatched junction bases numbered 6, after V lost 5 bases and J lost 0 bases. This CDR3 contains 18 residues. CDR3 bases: TGTGCCAGCAGCCATGGACTAGCGGGGGGCTTCTCCTACAATGAGCAGTTCTTC. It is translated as CASSHGLAGGFSYNEQFF.

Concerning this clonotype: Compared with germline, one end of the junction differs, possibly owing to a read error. Here the CDR3 reads CASSHPGQGGGVNVLTF. The CDR3 region has the DNA TGTGCCAGCAGTCATCCGGGACAGGGAGGTGGGGTCAACGTCCTGACTTTC. The chain employs TRBV12-3 or TRBV12-4 and TRBJ2-6; 9 nucleotides match TRBD1. The CDR3 is 17 amino acids.

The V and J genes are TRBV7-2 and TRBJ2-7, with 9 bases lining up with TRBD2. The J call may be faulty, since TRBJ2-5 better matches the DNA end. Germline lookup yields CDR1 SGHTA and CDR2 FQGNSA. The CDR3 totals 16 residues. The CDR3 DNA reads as TGTGCCAGCAGCTTAGGTAGCGGGGGACTCCAAGAGACCCAGTACTTC. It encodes CASSLGSGGLQETQYF.

Here the CDR3 reads CASSYSGDGAYEQYF. The CDR3 DNA reads as TGTGCCAGCAGTTACTCGGGGGACGGGGCCTACGAGCAGTACTTC. The chain recombines TRBV6-5 with TRBJ2-7, with D perhaps matching TRBD1 or TRBD2 (5 bases each). This CDR3 spans 15 amino acids. Germline V gene data show CDR1 as MNHEY and CDR2 as SVGAGI. Trimming removed 0 bases from V and 2 bases from J, with 11 bases in between.

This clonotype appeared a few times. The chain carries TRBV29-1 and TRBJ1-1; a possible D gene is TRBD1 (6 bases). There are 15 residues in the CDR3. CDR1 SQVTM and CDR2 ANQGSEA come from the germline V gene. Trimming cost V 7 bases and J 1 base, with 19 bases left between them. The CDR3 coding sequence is TGCAGCGCCGAGGGGGGAACCGCTTGGAACACTGAAGCTTTCTTT. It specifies CSAEGGTAWNTEAFF.

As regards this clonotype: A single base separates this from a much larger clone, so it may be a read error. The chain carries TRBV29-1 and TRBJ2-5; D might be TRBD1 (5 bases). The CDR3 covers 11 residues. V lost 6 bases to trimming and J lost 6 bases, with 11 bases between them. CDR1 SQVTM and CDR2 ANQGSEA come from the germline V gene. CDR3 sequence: CSVWGMKTQYF. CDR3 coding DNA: TGCAGCGTATGGGGCATGAAGACCCAGTACTTC. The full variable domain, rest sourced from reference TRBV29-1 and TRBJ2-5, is SAVISQKPSRDICQRGTSLTIQCQVDSQVTMMFWYRQQPGQSLTLIATANQGSEATYESGFVIDKFPISRPNLTFSTLTVSNMSPEDSSIYLCSVWGMKTQYFGPGTRLLVL.

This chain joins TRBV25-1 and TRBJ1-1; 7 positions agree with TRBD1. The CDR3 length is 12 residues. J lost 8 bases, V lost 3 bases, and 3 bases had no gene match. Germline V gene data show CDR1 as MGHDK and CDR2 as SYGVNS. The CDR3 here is CASSDGQAEAFF. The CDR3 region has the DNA TGTGCCAGCAGTGATGGACAGGCAGAAGCTTTCTTT. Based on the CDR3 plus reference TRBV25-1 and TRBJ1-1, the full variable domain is EADIYQTPRYLVIGTGKKITLECSQTMGHDKMYWYQQDPGMELHLIHYSYGVNSTEKGDLSSESTVSRIRTEHFPLTLESARPSHTSQYLCASSDGQAEAFFGQGTRLTVV.

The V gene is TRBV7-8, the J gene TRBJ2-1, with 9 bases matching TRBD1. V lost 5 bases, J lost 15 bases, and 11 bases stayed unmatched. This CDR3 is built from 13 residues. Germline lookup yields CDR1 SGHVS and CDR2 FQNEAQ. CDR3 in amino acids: CASSIDPRDRVFF. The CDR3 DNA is TGTGCCAGCAGCATAGATCCAAGGGACAGGGTGTTCTTC.

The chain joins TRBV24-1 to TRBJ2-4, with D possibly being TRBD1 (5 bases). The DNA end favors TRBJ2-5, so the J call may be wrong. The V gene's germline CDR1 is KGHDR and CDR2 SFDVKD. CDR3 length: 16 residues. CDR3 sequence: CATSDFKSDIQETQYF. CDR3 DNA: TGTGCCACCAGTGATTTTAAGTCGGACATCCAAGAGACCCAGTACTTC.

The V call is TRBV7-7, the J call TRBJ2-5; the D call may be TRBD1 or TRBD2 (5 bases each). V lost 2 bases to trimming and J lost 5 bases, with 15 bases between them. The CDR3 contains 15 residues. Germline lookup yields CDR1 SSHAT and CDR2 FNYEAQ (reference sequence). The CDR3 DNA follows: TGTGCCAGCAGCTTATGGGGGACCCCCGGGGAGACCCAGTACTTC. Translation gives CASSLWGTPGETQYF.

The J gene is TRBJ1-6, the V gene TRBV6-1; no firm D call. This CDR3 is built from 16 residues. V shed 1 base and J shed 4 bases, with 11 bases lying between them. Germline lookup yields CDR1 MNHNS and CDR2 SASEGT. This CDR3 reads CASSEGRQSYNSPLHF. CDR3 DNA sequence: TGTGCCAGCAGTGAAGGGAGGCAGTCTTATAATTCACCCCTCCACTTT.

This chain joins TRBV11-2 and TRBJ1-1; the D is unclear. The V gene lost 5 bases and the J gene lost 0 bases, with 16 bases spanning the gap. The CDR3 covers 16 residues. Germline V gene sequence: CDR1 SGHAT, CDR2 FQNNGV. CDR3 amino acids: CASSLMRGQLNTEAFF. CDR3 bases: TGTGCCAGCAGCCTAATGAGAGGGCAGCTGAACACTGAAGCTTTCTTT.

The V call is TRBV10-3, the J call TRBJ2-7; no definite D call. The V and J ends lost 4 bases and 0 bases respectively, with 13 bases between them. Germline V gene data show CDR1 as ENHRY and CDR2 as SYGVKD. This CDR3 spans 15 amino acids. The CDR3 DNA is TGTGCCATCAGTGCGTTACCGACGGTCTCCTACGAGCAGTACTTC. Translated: CAISALPTVSYEQYF.

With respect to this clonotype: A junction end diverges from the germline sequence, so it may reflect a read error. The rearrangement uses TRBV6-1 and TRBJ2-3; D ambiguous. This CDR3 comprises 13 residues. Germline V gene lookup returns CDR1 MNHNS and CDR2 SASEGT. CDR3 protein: CASSEAGTDTQYF. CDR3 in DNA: TGTGCCAGTAGTGAAGCCGGGACAGATACGCAGTATTTT.

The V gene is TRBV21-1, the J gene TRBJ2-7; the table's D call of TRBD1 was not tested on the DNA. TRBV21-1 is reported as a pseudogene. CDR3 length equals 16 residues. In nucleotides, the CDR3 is TGTGCCAGCAGCAGGGACAGGCGGTTCTCTCGCTCCGAGCAGTACTTC. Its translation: CASSRDRRFSRSEQYF.

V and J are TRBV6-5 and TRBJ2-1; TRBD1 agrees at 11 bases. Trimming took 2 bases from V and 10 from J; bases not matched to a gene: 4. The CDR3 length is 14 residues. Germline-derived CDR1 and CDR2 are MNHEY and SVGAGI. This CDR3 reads CASSYIGTGGEQFF. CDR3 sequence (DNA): TGTGCCAGCAGTTACATCGGGACAGGGGGGGAGCAGTTCTTC.

CDR3 residues: CASSAGTSGVYEQYF. Here the CDR3 DNA reads TGTGCCAGCAGCGCTGGGACTAGCGGGGTGTACGAGCAGTACTTC. The chain carries TRBV3-1 and TRBJ2-7, with TRBD2 matching over 13 bases. The germline CDR1 and CDR2 sequences are LGHDT and YNNKEL (reference sequence). J lost 4 bases, V lost 5 bases, and 5 bases had no gene match. The CDR3 consists of 15 residues.

CDR3 nucleotide sequence: TGTGCCAGCAGTTACTCGGATCCGGGGGCGCCTAATGAAAAACTGTTTTTT. This sequence encodes CASSYSDPGAPNEKLFF. The chain has TRBV6-6 and TRBJ1-4, with D perhaps matching TRBD1 (6 bases). Trimming took 0 bases from V and 3 from J, leaving 14 bases between them. The CDR3 totals 17 residues. In germline, CDR1 is MNHNY, CDR2 SVGAGI (reference sequence).

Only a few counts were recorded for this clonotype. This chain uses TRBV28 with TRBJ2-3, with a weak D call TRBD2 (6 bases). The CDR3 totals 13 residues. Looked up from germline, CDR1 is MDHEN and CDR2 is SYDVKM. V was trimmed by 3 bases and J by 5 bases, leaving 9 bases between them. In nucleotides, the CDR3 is TGTGCCAGCAGTTTCCCGGGGGAAGATACGCAGTATTTT. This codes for CASSFPGEDTQYF.

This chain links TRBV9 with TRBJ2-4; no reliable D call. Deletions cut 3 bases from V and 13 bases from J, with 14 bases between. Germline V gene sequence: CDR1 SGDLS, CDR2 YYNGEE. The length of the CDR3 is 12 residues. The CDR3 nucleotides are TGTGCCAGCAGCGCGTTGTTCGGTGAGCAGTACTTC. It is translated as CASSALFGEQYF.

Here the CDR3 reads CASSSPRASGGQYNEQFF. CDR3 coding DNA: TGTGCCAGCAGCTCGCCGCGAGCTAGCGGGGGACAATACAATGAGCAGTTCTTC. J is TRBJ2-1 and V is TRBV7-3; 10 nucleotides agree with TRBD2. Germline V gene data show CDR1 as SGHTA and CDR2 as FQGTGA. With V trimmed by 4 bases and J by 4 bases, 13 bases remained unmatched. The CDR3 has 18 residues.

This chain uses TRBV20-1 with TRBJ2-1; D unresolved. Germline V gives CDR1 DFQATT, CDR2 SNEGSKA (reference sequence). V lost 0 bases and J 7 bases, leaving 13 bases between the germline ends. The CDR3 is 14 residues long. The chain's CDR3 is CSARDPSFGNEQFF. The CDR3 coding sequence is TGCAGTGCTAGAGATCCTTCCTTCGGAAATGAGCAGTTCTTC.

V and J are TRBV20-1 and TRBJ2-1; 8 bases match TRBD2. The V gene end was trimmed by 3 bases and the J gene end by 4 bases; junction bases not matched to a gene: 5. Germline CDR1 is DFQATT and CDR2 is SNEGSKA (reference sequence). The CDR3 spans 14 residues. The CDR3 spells CSASPGGGYNEQFF. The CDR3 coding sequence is TGCAGTGCTAGCCCGGGCGGGGGGTACAATGAGCAGTTCTTC.

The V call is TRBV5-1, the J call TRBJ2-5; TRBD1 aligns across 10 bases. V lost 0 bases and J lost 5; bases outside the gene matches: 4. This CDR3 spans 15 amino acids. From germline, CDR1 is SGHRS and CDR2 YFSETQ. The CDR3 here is CASSLAGTGDETQYF. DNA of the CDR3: TGCGCCAGCAGCTTGGCCGGGACAGGGGACGAGACCCAGTACTTC. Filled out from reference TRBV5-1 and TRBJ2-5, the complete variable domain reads KAGVTQTPRYLIKTRGQQVTLSCSPISGHRSVSWYQQTPGQGLQFLFEYFSETQRNKGNFPGRFSGRQFSNSRSEMNVSTLELGDSALYLCASSLAGTGDETQYFGPGTRLLVL.

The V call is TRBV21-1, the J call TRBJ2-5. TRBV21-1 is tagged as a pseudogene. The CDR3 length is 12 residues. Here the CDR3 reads CASTGDQETQYF. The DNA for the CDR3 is TGTGCCAGTACTGGGGACCAAGAGACCCAGTACTTC.

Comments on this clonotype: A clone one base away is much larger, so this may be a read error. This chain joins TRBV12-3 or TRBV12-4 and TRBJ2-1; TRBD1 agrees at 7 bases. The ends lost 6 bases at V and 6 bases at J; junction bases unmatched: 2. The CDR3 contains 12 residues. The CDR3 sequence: CASSRDSNEQFF. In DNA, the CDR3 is TGTGCCAGCAGCAGGGACAGCAATGAGCAGTTCTTC.

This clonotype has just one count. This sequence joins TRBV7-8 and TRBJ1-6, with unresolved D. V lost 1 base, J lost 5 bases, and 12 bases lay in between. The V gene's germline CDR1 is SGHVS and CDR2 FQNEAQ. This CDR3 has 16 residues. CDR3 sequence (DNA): TGTGCCAGCAGCTTAGGGGCGGGAGGGAATAATTCACCCCTCCACTTT. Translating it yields CASSLGAGGNNSPLHF.

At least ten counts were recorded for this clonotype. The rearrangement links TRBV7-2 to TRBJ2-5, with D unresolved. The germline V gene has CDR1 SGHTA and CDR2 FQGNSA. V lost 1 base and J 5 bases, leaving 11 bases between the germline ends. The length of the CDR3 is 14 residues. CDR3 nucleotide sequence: TGTGCCAGCAGCTTAGTCGTTGGTGGCGAGACCCAGTACTTC. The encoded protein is CASSLVVGGETQYF.